This T cell receptor (beta chain) was profiled in a study of T cells after yellow fever vaccination. Study outcomes and limitations: Abundant clonotypes from the bulk population could get into FACS-sorted repertoires as contaminants. Across the CD4 and CD8 compartments, a small share of clonotypes was present in both.

TCRdb recomputed calls from the 5' RACE reads with MiXCR, one row per CDR3 protein. Of about 400,000 distinct CDR3 sequences in the sample, 6% to 8% were seen once. Remarks on this clonotype: Its specificity is unknown.

The specimen comprised PBMCs, sampled 5 days after the yellow fever booster vaccination. This TCR was sampled from a young man who received the YFV17D yellow fever vaccine.

This CDR3 is CASSQEQGRETQYF. The CDR3 nucleotides are TGTGCCAGCAGCCAGGAACAGGGGCGAGAGACCCAGTACTTC. The chain employs TRBV14 and TRBJ2-5; 7 bases align to TRBD1. The CDR3 has 14 residues. Germline V lookup: CDR1 SGHDN, CDR2 FVKESK. Trimming at V came to 3 bases and at J to 4 bases, leaving 5 bases not matched to a gene. The full variable domain, with the rest looked up from reference TRBV14 and TRBJ2-5, is EAGVTQFPSHSVIEKGQTVTLRCDPISGHDNLYWYRRVMGKEIKFLLHFVKESKQDESGMPNNRFLAERTGGTYSTLKVQPAELEDSGVYFCASSQEQGRETQYFGPGTRLLVL.